The 6 T cell receptor beta chains below come from one sample, sequenced in a study of identical twins. TCRdb redid the calling of the 5' RACE reads with MiXCR, one entry per CDR3 protein. Of around 690,000 distinct CDR3 sequences in the sample, 21% are singletons; the top ten hold more than 4%. The same specimen was also included in a second study, on T cells expressing NK-cell markers.

Sequencing was done on a sample of PBMCs. The receptor set was obtained from a woman aged 18-29 years in good health.

This clonotype was found a few times. The V gene is TRBV12-3 or TRBV12-4, the J gene TRBJ2-1; 10 nucleotides agree with TRBD2. The trim removed 3 bases at V and 8 bases at J, leaving 7 bases unmatched. This CDR3 has 15 amino acids. This chain's CDR3 is CASSFGLAGAYEQFF. The CDR3, as DNA: TGTGCCAGCAGTTTCGGGCTAGCGGGGGCCTATGAGCAGTTCTTC.

This clonotype was counted between two and nine times. This CDR3 is CAISEFTGSEQYF. The CDR3 region has the DNA TGTGCCATCAGTGAGTTTACAGGGTCCGAGCAGTACTTC. The chain has TRBV10-3 and TRBJ2-7; tentatively, D is TRBD1 (6 bases). Looked up from germline, CDR1 is ENHRY and CDR2 is SYGVKD. V dropped 1 base and J dropped 6 bases, with 10 bases sitting between them. The length of the CDR3 is 13 residues.

This clonotype occurred many times. The V gene is TRBV27, the J gene TRBJ2-7; 7 bases align to TRBD1. This CDR3 has 16 amino acids. The J segment lost 4 bases and the V segment lost 7 bases, leaving 16 bases of the junction unmatched. Germline assignment: CDR1 MNHEY and CDR2 SMNVEV (reference sequence). The CDR3 protein is CASTSLSSGQLYEQYF. CDR3 in DNA: TGTGCCAGCACCTCCCTATCCTCGGGACAGCTATACGAGCAGTACTTC.

The chain uses TRBV5-1 and TRBJ2-7; 7 nucleotides agree with TRBD2. The CDR3 totals 15 residues. J gave up 1 base and V 2 bases, and 6 bases lay outside the gene matches. Looked up from germline, CDR1 is SGHRS and CDR2 is YFSETQ. CDR3 protein: CASSFYAGDSYEQYF. CDR3 bases: TGCGCCAGCAGCTTCTATGCGGGAGATTCCTACGAGCAGTACTTC.

CDR3 in DNA: TGTGCCAGCAGTGACGGTTACACGTCAGGAGTGTACCAAGAGACCCAGTACTTC. This encodes CASSDGYTSGVYQETQYF. The chain is built from TRBV6-1 and TRBJ2-5; no clear D gene. There are 18 residues in the CDR3. Germline V lookup: CDR1 MNHNS, CDR2 SASEGT. Trimming shortened V by 3 bases and J by 0 bases, and 20 bases separated the two germline ends.

The chain joins TRBV5-6 to TRBJ2-5; D is possibly TRBD1 (5 bases). CDR3 length: 14 residues. In germline, CDR1 is SGHDT, CDR2 YYEEEE. Between the trimmed V and J ends, which lost 5 bases and 2 bases, there was a span of 13 bases. The CDR3, as DNA: TGTGCCAGCAGAAAAGGACACCTTCAAGAGACCCAGTACTTC. This gives the protein CASRKGHLQETQYF. Full variable domain (outside the CDR3, taken from reference TRBV5-6 and TRBJ2-5): DAGVTQSPTHLIKTRGQQVTLRCSPKSGHDTVSWYQQALGQGPQFIFQYYEEEERQRGNFPDRFSGHQFPNYSSELNVNALLLGDSALYLCASRKGHLQETQYFGPGTRLLVL.